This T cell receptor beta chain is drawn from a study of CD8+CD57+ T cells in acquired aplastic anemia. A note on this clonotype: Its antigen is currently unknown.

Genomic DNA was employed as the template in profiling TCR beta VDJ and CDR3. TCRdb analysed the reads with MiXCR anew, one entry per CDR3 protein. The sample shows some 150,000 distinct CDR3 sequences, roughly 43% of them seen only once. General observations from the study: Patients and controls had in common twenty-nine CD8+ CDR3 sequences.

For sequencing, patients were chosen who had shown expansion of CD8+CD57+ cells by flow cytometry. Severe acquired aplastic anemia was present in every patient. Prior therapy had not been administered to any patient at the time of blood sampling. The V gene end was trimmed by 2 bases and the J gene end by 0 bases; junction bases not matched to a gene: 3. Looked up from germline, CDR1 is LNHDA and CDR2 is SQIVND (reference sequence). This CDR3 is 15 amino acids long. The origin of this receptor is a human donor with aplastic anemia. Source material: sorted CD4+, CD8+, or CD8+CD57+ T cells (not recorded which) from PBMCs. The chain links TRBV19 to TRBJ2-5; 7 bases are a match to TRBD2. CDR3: CASSINGGYQETQYF. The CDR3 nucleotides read TGTGCCAGTAGTATAAACGGGGGGTACCAAGAGACCCAGTACTTC.